Listed below are T cell receptor beta chains from one sample, sequenced in a study of blood T cell repertoires in COVID-19. Assay: immunoSEQ multiplex PCR; the TCRdb copy retains only in-frame clones and omits some. The repertoire holds 53,000 or so clones, with 90% as singletons. The sample taken for sequencing was peripheral blood. These receptors all stem from a man between 40 and 49 years old with acute or convalescent COVID-19. Each CDR3 is given with its conserved first and last residue. A D gene is named only where the DNA matches it firmly. Rows give clone size only sometimes, using once, few, many, or a class for an expanded clone.

d_call: -; clone_size: -; j_call: TRBJ2-5; v_call: TRBV10-3; cdr3_length: 13; cdr3_nt: TGTGCCATCAGAACCGGGTTCGGAGAGACCCAGTACTTC; cdr3_aa: CAIRTGFGETQYF
d_call: -; clone_size: -; j_call: TRBJ1-5; v_call: TRBV19; cdr3_length: 14; cdr3_nt: TGTGCCAGTAGTCTTGGACAGACCAATCAGCCCCAGCATTTT; cdr3_aa: CASSLGQTNQPQHF
d_call: TRBD2; clone_size: -; j_call: TRBJ2-3; v_call: TRBV28; cdr3_length: 15; cdr3_nt: TGTGCCAGCAGTTCCGCGTCTAGCGGGAAAGATACGCAGTATTTT; cdr3_aa: CASSSASSGKDTQYF
d_call: -; clone_size: -; j_call: TRBJ2-5; v_call: TRBV5-6; cdr3_length: 15; cdr3_nt: TGTGCCAGCAGCTTGATGGCTCCCCCGGGAAAGACCCAGTACTTC; cdr3_aa: CASSLMAPPGKTQYF
d_call: TRBD2; clone_size: -; j_call: TRBJ2-7; v_call: TRBV5-4; cdr3_length: 15; cdr3_nt: TGTGCCAGCAGCCAAAATAGCGGGACGGCTTACGAGCAGTACTTC; cdr3_aa: CASSQNSGTAYEQYF
d_call: -; clone_size: -; j_call: TRBJ2-7; v_call: TRBV30; cdr3_length: 14; cdr3_nt: TGTGCCTGGGCGACTGGAGGGGCGCGGGACGAGCAGTACTTC; cdr3_aa: CAWATGGARDEQYF
d_call: TRBD2; clone_size: -; j_call: TRBJ2-5; v_call: TRBV5-1; cdr3_length: 17; cdr3_nt: TGCGCCAGCAGCTTGGGACTAGCGGGTACAAATCAAGAGACCCAGTACTTC; cdr3_aa: CASSLGLAGTNQETQYF
d_call: -; clone_size: -; j_call: TRBJ1-1; v_call: TRBV19; cdr3_length: 12; cdr3_nt: TGTGCCAGTAGTATCCCCTACGGGGAAGCTTTCTTT; cdr3_aa: CASSIPYGEAFF
d_call: TRBD2; clone_size: few; j_call: TRBJ2-3; v_call: TRBV12-5; cdr3_length: 18; cdr3_nt: TGTGCTAGTGGTTTGGACTCACTAGCGGGAGAGTCCACAGATACGCAGTATTTT; cdr3_aa: CASGLDSLAGESTDTQYF
d_call: TRBD1; clone_size: -; j_call: TRBJ1-3; v_call: TRBV28; cdr3_length: 14; cdr3_nt: TGTGCCAGTTGGACAGGGTTAATTGGAAACACCATATATTTT; cdr3_aa: CASWTGLIGNTIYF
d_call: -; clone_size: -; j_call: TRBJ2-1; v_call: TRBV6-6; cdr3_length: 15; cdr3_nt: TGTGCCAGCAGTTACTCTGCTAGCATCTCAAGTGAGCAGTTCTTC; cdr3_aa: CASSYSASISSEQFF
d_call: -; clone_size: -; j_call: TRBJ2-7; v_call: TRBV5-1; cdr3_length: 13; cdr3_nt: TGCGCCAGCAGCTTGGGCCGCGGGGCCGAGCAGTACTTC; cdr3_aa: CASSLGRGAEQYF
d_call: TRBD1; clone_size: -; j_call: TRBJ1-6; v_call: TRBV27; cdr3_length: 15; cdr3_nt: TGTGCCAGCAGATCCCTCGACAGGGGGAATTCACCCCTCCACTTT; cdr3_aa: CASRSLDRGNSPLHF
d_call: TRBD1; clone_size: -; j_call: TRBJ2-1; v_call: TRBV30; cdr3_length: 16; cdr3_nt: TGTGCCTGGGCTAAAGCCGGGACAGGGGCCCGTGGGGAGCAGTTCTTC; cdr3_aa: CAWAKAGTGARGEQFF
d_call: TRBD2; clone_size: -; j_call: TRBJ2-2; v_call: TRBV19; cdr3_length: 15; cdr3_nt: TGTGCCAGCGAAGGGCGGGAGGGGAACACCGGGGAGCTGTTTTTT; cdr3_aa: CASEGREGNTGELFF
d_call: TRBD2; clone_size: -; j_call: TRBJ2-7; v_call: TRBV10-1; cdr3_length: 14; cdr3_nt: TGCGCCAGCAGTCGAGCGGGAGTCGAAAACGAGCAGTACTTC; cdr3_aa: CASSRAGVENEQYF
d_call: TRBD1; clone_size: -; j_call: TRBJ1-5; v_call: TRBV6-6; cdr3_length: 16; cdr3_nt: TGTGCCAGCAGATGGGGGGTACAGGGGAACGGCCAGCCCCAGCATTTT; cdr3_aa: CASRWGVQGNGQPQHF
d_call: TRBD1; clone_size: -; j_call: TRBJ1-1; v_call: TRBV6-5; cdr3_length: 13; cdr3_nt: TGTGCCAGCACTCGGCGGGACAGGGATGAAGCTTTCTTT; cdr3_aa: CASTRRDRDEAFF
d_call: TRBD1; clone_size: -; j_call: TRBJ1-2; v_call: TRBV19; cdr3_length: 16; cdr3_nt: TGTGCCAGCAATTCGGGGGACAGGAGTTCTAACTATGGCTACACCTTC; cdr3_aa: CASNSGDRSSNYGYTF
d_call: TRBD2; clone_size: -; j_call: TRBJ2-1; v_call: TRBV19; cdr3_length: 15; cdr3_nt: TGTGCCAGTAGAAGTCGACTAGCGGGAGGCCGCGAGCAGTTCTTC; cdr3_aa: CASRSRLAGGREQFF
d_call: -; clone_size: -; j_call: TRBJ1-1; v_call: TRBV27; cdr3_length: 13; cdr3_nt: TGTGCCAGCAGGTTAACCGGGGGAGATGAAGCTTTCTTT; cdr3_aa: CASRLTGGDEAFF
d_call: -; clone_size: -; j_call: TRBJ2-7; v_call: TRBV5-5; cdr3_length: 13; cdr3_nt: TGTGCCAGCAGCTTACTCGACAGCTACGAGCAGTACTTC; cdr3_aa: CASSLLDSYEQYF
d_call: TRBD2; clone_size: -; j_call: TRBJ2-1; v_call: TRBV27; cdr3_length: 13; cdr3_nt: TGTGCCAGCAGTTTACGGGACTATGGTGAGCAGTTCTTC; cdr3_aa: CASSLRDYGEQFF
d_call: -; clone_size: -; j_call: TRBJ2-1; v_call: TRBV7-9; cdr3_length: 12; cdr3_nt: TGTGCCAGCACCCTAAGCATTTTTGAGCAGTTCTTC; cdr3_aa: CASTLSIFEQFF
d_call: TRBD1; clone_size: few; j_call: TRBJ1-2; v_call: TRBV10-2; cdr3_length: 12; cdr3_nt: TGCGCCAGCAGTCGGGACAGCGGTGGCTACACCTTC; cdr3_aa: CASSRDSGGYTF
d_call: TRBD1; clone_size: -; j_call: TRBJ1-4; v_call: TRBV2; cdr3_length: 15; cdr3_nt: TGTGCCAGCGCTTACAGGACAGGGATTAATGAAAAACTGTTTTTT; cdr3_aa: CASAYRTGINEKLFF
d_call: TRBD1; clone_size: -; j_call: TRBJ2-7; v_call: TRBV29-1; cdr3_length: 15; cdr3_nt: TGCAGCGTTGAAGGACCAGGACAGGGTCGATACGAGCAGTACTTC; cdr3_aa: CSVEGPGQGRYEQYF
d_call: -; clone_size: -; j_call: TRBJ2-5; v_call: TRBV28; cdr3_length: 15; cdr3_nt: TGTGCCAGCAGTTCCTCTTCGGGGGTCAGGGAGACCCAGTACTTC; cdr3_aa: CASSSSSGVRETQYF
d_call: TRBD2; clone_size: -; j_call: TRBJ2-1; v_call: TRBV10-1; cdr3_length: 16; cdr3_nt: TGCGCCAGCAGTGAGTCCCGGACTAGAGAATCGGATGAGCAGTTCTTC; cdr3_aa: CASSESRTRESDEQFF
d_call: -; clone_size: -; j_call: TRBJ1-1; v_call: TRBV3-1/TRBV3-2; cdr3_length: 13; cdr3_nt: TGTGCCAGCAGCCAAAACGGCGGCACTGAAGCTTTCTTT; cdr3_aa: CASSQNGGTEAFF
d_call: TRBD2; clone_size: -; j_call: TRBJ2-2; v_call: TRBV7-3; cdr3_length: 16; cdr3_nt: TGTGCCAGCAGCTTATTCTCGGGAGGGAACACCGGGGAGCTGTTTTTT; cdr3_aa: CASSLFSGGNTGELFF
d_call: -; clone_size: -; j_call: TRBJ1-1; v_call: TRBV2; cdr3_length: 14; cdr3_nt: TGTGCCAGCAGTGACCCTAGGAGGAACACTGAAGCTTTCTTT; cdr3_aa: CASSDPRRNTEAFF
d_call: -; clone_size: -; j_call: TRBJ1-2; v_call: TRBV2; cdr3_length: 9; cdr3_nt: TGTGCCAGCAGAACAGGCTACACCTTC; cdr3_aa: CASRTGYTF
d_call: -; clone_size: few; j_call: TRBJ2-7; v_call: TRBV12-3/TRBV12-4; cdr3_length: 13; cdr3_nt: TGTGCCACCGGCACCTCGGGGAACTACGAGCAGTACTTC; cdr3_aa: CATGTSGNYEQYF
d_call: -; clone_size: -; j_call: TRBJ1-1; v_call: TRBV5-1; cdr3_length: 14; cdr3_nt: TGCGCCAGCAGCTTGGACAGCATGAACACTGAAGCTTTCTTT; cdr3_aa: CASSLDSMNTEAFF
d_call: -; clone_size: -; j_call: TRBJ1-4; v_call: TRBV6-5; cdr3_length: 15; cdr3_nt: TGTGCCAGCAGTTACTCAGGCGGGTTCGATGAAAAACTGTTTTTT; cdr3_aa: CASSYSGGFDEKLFF
d_call: TRBD1; clone_size: -; j_call: TRBJ1-5; v_call: TRBV6-2/TRBV6-3; cdr3_length: 19; cdr3_nt: TGTGCCAGCAGTCGCACCAGGGGGACAGGGGACGCCAGGAGTCAGCCCCAGCATTTT; cdr3_aa: CASSRTRGTGDARSQPQHF
d_call: -; clone_size: -; j_call: TRBJ1-1; v_call: TRBV7-9; cdr3_length: 13; cdr3_nt: TGTGCCAGCAGCTTACAGGCGAACACTGAAGCTTTCTTT; cdr3_aa: CASSLQANTEAFF
d_call: TRBD2; clone_size: -; j_call: TRBJ2-3; v_call: TRBV18; cdr3_length: 19; cdr3_nt: TGTGCCAGCTCACCGGATGCGCCGGGGACTAGCGGGAGTAGGAGGACGCAGTATTTT; cdr3_aa: CASSPDAPGTSGSRRTQYF
d_call: TRBD1; clone_size: once; j_call: TRBJ1-1; v_call: TRBV7-9; cdr3_length: 14; cdr3_nt: TGTGCCAGCAGCGCAGGGACAGGGGTTACTGAAGCTTTCTTT; cdr3_aa: CASSAGTGVTEAFF
d_call: TRBD1; clone_size: -; j_call: TRBJ1-6; v_call: TRBV4-2; cdr3_length: 13; cdr3_nt: TGTGCCAGCACGGGGACAGATACTTCACCCCTCCACTTT; cdr3_aa: CASTGTDTSPLHF
d_call: -; clone_size: -; j_call: TRBJ1-6; v_call: TRBV6-5; cdr3_length: 13; cdr3_nt: TGTGCCAGCAGTTACCAGGGCCTGAGTTCCCTCCACTTT; cdr3_aa: CASSYQGLSSLHF
d_call: TRBD2; clone_size: -; j_call: TRBJ2-1; v_call: TRBV30; cdr3_length: 16; cdr3_nt: TGTGCCTGGACGAAAGGACTAGCGCGGGGCCAGGATGAGCAGTTCTTC; cdr3_aa: CAWTKGLARGQDEQFF
d_call: TRBD2; clone_size: few; j_call: TRBJ2-7; v_call: TRBV24-1; cdr3_length: 13; cdr3_nt: TGTGCCACCAGGAGCGGGAGCTCCTACGAGCAGTACTTC; cdr3_aa: CATRSGSSYEQYF
d_call: -; clone_size: -; j_call: TRBJ2-2; v_call: TRBV20-1; cdr3_length: 15; cdr3_nt: TGCAGTGCTAGTAAACATGAGGTGACCACCGGGGAGCTGTTTTTT; cdr3_aa: CSASKHEVTTGELFF
d_call: -; clone_size: -; j_call: TRBJ1-5; v_call: TRBV6-5; cdr3_length: 13; cdr3_nt: TGTGCCAGCAAGGGGGATAGCAATCAGCCCCAGCATTTT; cdr3_aa: CASKGDSNQPQHF
d_call: TRBD1; clone_size: -; j_call: TRBJ1-1; v_call: TRBV29-1; cdr3_length: 14; cdr3_nt: TGCAGCGTTCGGACAGGGGCGGGGTACACTGAAGCTTTCTTT; cdr3_aa: CSVRTGAGYTEAFF
d_call: -; clone_size: -; j_call: TRBJ1-2; v_call: TRBV19; cdr3_length: 14; cdr3_nt: TGTGCCAGTAGTAGACCCGAGAGGGCTAGCGGCTACACCTTC; cdr3_aa: CASSRPERASGYTF
d_call: TRBD2; clone_size: -; j_call: TRBJ2-3; v_call: TRBV11-2; cdr3_length: 16; cdr3_nt: TGTGCCAGCAGCTTAGTTAGCGGGAGGGTTGAAGATACGCAGTATTTT; cdr3_aa: CASSLVSGRVEDTQYF
d_call: -; clone_size: few; j_call: TRBJ1-1; v_call: TRBV30; cdr3_length: 14; cdr3_nt: TGTGCCTGGAGTATAGACACTTGGGACACTGAAGCTTTCTTT; cdr3_aa: CAWSIDTWDTEAFF
d_call: TRBD2; clone_size: -; j_call: TRBJ2-5; v_call: TRBV5-4; cdr3_length: 17; cdr3_nt: TGTGCCAGCAGCTGGGGACTAGCGGGAGGGTCGCGGGAGACCCAGTACTTC; cdr3_aa: CASSWGLAGGSRETQYF
d_call: TRBD1; clone_size: -; j_call: TRBJ2-1; v_call: TRBV5-1; cdr3_length: 18; cdr3_nt: TGCGCCAGCAGCTCACGAGGGGGCTCACCCACGGGGCACAATGAGCAGTTCTTC; cdr3_aa: CASSSRGGSPTGHNEQFF
d_call: -; clone_size: once; j_call: TRBJ2-4; v_call: TRBV6-5; cdr3_length: 12; cdr3_nt: TGTGCCAGCAGGGGGCCCAAAAACATTCAGTACTTC; cdr3_aa: CASRGPKNIQYF